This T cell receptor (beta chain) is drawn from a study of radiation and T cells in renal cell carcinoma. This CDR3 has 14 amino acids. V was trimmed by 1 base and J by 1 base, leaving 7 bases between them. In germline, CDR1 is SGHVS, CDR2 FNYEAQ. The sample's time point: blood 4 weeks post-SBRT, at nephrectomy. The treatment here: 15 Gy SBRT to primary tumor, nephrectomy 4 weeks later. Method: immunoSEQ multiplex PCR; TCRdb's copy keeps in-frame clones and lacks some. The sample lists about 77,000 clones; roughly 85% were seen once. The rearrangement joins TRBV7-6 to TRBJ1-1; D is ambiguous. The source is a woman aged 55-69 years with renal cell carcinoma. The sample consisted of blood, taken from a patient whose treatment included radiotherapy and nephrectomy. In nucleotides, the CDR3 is TGTGCCAGCAGCTTAGAAGCAGGGAACACTGAAGCTTTCTTT. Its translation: CASSLEAGNTEAFF.